This record looks at one T cell receptor beta chain sequence and its context. Its antigen is unknown. This CDR3 comprises 14 residues. CDR1 LNHDA and CDR2 SQIVND come from the germline V gene (reference sequence). The V and J ends lost 5 bases and 4 bases respectively, with 14 bases between them. Researchers used genomic DNA as the template to profile TCR beta VDJ and CDR3. TCRdb recomputed calls from the reads with MiXCR, one row per CDR3 protein. The sample carries around 400,000 distinct CDR3 sequences, 55% to 75% recorded once. The data derive from a study of CD8+CD57+ T cells in acquired aplastic anemia. In the study overall: DNA recovered from sorted CD4+ and CD8+ cells had a mean of roughly 3 ug.

Points from the study as a whole: Patients showed no significant difference from controls in CD8+ Simpson's diversity. Twenty-nine was the count of CD8+ CDR3 sequences that patients shared with controls.

The chain couples TRBV19 to TRBJ1-2, with a weak D call TRBD1 (5 bases). Specimen: sorted CD4+, CD8+, or CD8+CD57+ T cells (not recorded which) from PBMCs. The clonotype comes from a human donor in good health, serving as a control. The DNA for the CDR3 is TGTGCCAGTAGTTCGGGACGGATAAGCTATGGCTACACCTTC. Translating gives CASSSGRISYGYTF.